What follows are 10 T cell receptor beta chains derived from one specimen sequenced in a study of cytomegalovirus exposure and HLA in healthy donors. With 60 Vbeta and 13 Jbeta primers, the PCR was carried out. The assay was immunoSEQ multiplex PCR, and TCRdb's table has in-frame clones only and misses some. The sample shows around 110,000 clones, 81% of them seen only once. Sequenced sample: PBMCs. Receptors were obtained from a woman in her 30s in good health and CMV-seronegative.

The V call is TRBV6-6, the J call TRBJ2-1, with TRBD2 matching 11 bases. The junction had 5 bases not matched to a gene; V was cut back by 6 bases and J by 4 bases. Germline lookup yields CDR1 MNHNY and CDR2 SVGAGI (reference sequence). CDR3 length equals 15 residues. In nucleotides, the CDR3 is TGTGCCAGCAGAGTAGCGGGAGGGGGTTACAATGAGCAGTTCTTC. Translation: CASRVAGGGYNEQFF.

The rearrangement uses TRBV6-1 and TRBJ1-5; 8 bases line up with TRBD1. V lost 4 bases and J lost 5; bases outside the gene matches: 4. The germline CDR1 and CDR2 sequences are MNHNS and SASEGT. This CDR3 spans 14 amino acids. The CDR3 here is CASSVDREDQPQHF. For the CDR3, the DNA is TGTGCCAGCAGTGTGGACAGGGAAGATCAGCCCCAGCATTTT.

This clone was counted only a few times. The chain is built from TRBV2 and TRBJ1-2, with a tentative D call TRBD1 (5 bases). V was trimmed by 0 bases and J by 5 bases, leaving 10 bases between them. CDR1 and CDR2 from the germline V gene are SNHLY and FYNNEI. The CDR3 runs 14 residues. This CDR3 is CASSEARGEYGYTF. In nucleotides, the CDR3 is TGTGCCAGCAGTGAAGCGCGGGGGGAGTATGGCTACACCTTC.

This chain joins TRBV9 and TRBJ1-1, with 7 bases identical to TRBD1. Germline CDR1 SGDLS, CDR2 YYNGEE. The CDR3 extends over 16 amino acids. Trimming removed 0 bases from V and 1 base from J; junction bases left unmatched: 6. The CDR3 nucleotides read TGTGCCAGCAGCGTAGGAGGTGAGGGGGCGAACACTGAAGCTTTCTTT. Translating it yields CASSVGGEGANTEAFF.

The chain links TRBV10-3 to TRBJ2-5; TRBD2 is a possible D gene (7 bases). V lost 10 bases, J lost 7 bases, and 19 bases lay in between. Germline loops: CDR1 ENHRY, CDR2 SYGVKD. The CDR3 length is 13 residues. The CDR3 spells CATLVEGEGTQYF. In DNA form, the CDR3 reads TGTGCCACCCTTGTCGAGGGGGAGGGGACCCAGTACTTC.

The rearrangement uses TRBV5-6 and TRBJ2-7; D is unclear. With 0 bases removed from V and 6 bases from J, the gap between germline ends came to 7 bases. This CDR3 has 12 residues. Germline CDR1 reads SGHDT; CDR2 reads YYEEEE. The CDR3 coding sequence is TGTGCCAGCAGCTTGGTGTCAGGCGAGCAGTACTTC. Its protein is CASSLVSGEQYF.

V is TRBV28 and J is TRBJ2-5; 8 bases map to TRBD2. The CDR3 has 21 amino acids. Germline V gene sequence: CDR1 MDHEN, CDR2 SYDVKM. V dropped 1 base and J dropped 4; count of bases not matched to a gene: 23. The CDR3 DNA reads TGTGCCAGCAGTTTATTTTTTCTAGCGGGCGAGACCCGTCCAAATAGAGAGACCCAGTACTTC. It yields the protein CASSLFFLAGETRPNRETQYF.

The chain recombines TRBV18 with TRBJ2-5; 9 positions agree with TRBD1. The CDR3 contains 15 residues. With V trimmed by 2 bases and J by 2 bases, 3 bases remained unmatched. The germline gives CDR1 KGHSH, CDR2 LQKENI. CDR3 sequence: CASSPGTGRQETQYF. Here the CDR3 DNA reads TGTGCCAGCTCACCAGGGACAGGGCGACAAGAGACCCAGTACTTC.

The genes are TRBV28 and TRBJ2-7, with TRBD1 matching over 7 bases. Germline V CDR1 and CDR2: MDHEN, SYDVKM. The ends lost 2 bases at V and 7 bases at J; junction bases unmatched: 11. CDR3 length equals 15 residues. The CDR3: CASSLPTGLEREQYF. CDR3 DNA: TGTGCCAGCAGTTTACCGACAGGGTTAGAGAGGGAGCAGTACTTC. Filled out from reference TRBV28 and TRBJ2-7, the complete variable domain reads DVKVTQSSRYLVKRTGEKVFLECVQDMDHENMFWYRQDPGLGLRLIYFSYDVKMKEKGDIPEGYSVSREKKERFSLILESASTNQTSMYLCASSLPTGLEREQYFGPGTRLTVT.

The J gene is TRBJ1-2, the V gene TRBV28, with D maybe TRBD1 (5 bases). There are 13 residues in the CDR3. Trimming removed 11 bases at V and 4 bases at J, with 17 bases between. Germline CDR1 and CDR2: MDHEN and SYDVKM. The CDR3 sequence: CASLQPGAYGYTF. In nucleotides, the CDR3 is TGTGCCTCTCTACAACCTGGGGCCTATGGCTACACCTTC.